A single sample is the source of the 6 T cell receptor beta chains below, sequenced in a study of regulatory T cells in long-lasting Graves disease. Relying on iRepertoire HTBI primers and Arm-PCR of CDR3 regions, the team built TCR beta libraries. TCRdb re-called the multiplex PCR reads with MiXCR, one entry per CDR3 protein. This table holds about 430,000 distinct CDR3 sequences, roughly a fifth found once. Time point given: persistent/refractory GD, antithyroid drugs over 5 years with positive TRAb. The TCR library was prepared using RNA isolated from PBMCs. Source: peripheral blood mononuclear cells (PBMCs), taken when the disease was refractory, from a patient treated with antithyroid drugs. The receptors were sampled from a female donor with Graves disease.

This clonotype was counted once. V gene TRBV19 combines with J gene TRBJ2-2, with D possibly matching TRBD1 (6 bases). Per germline, CDR1 LNHDA and CDR2 SQIVND (reference sequence). V lost 0 bases to trimming and J lost 5 bases, with 10 bases between them. This CDR3 is 15 amino acids long. The CDR3 DNA reads TGTGCCAGTAGTATAGACAGGGGCCCTACCGGGGAGCTGTTTTTT. It yields the protein CASSIDRGPTGELFF.

This clonotype was seen a handful of times. The chain carries TRBV6-1 and TRBJ2-5; 9 bases map to TRBD1. In germline, CDR1 is MNHNS, CDR2 SASEGT. The V gene end was trimmed by 3 bases and the J gene end by 4 bases; junction bases not matched to a gene: 6. This CDR3 comprises 15 residues. In nucleotides, the CDR3 is TGTGCCAGCAGTGACCTGACAGGGGGTACAGAGACCCAGTACTTC. Translated, it gives CASSDLTGGTETQYF.

J is TRBJ1-6 and V is TRBV7-6; D not certain. Germline values: CDR1 SGHVS, CDR2 FNYEAQ. Between the trimmed V and J ends, which lost 5 bases and 7 bases, there was a span of 15 bases. The CDR3 runs 15 residues. The CDR3 nucleotides are TGTGCCAGCAGCGGACCGGGAGGATGGAATTCACCCCTCCACTTT. It specifies CASSGPGGWNSPLHF.

This clonotype showed up many times. The chain links TRBV15 to TRBJ1-4; 9 bases are a match to TRBD1. CDR3 length equals 15 residues. Losses at the gene ends were 3 bases for V and 10 bases for J; bases not matched to a gene: 9. From germline, CDR1 is LNHNV and CDR2 YYDKDF (reference sequence). The CDR3 loop reads CATSSYTGTGSKLFF. CDR3 nucleotides: TGTGCCACCAGCAGTTACACCGGGACAGGGTCAAAACTGTTTTTT.

At least ten counts were recorded for this clonotype. V gene TRBV12-3 or TRBV12-4 combines with J gene TRBJ1-1, with D possibly being TRBD1 (5 bases). The V gene lost 3 bases and the J gene lost 10 bases, with 12 bases spanning the gap. This CDR3 has 12 residues. For the CDR3, the DNA is TGTGCCAGCAGTTTCGGGGCCTCCCGAGCTTTCTTT. Translating gives CASSFGASRAFF.

Here the CDR3 DNA reads TGTGCCAGCAGCGATAGCCCCTCATACTTC. Translation: CASSDSPSYF. This chain joins TRBV6-1 and TRBJ2-5; the D is unclear. Germline-derived CDR1 and CDR2 are MNHNS and SASEGT. V lost 6 bases, J lost 14 bases, and 13 bases lay in between. CDR3 length equals 10 residues.